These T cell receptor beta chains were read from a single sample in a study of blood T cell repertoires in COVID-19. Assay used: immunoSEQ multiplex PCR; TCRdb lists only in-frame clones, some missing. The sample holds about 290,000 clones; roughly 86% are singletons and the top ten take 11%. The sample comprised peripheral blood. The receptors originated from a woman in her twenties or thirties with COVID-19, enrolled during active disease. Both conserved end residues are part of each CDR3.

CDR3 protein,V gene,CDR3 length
CASSYFPSGNTGELFF,TRBV6-5,16
CASSPIEAGGGGYTF,TRBV7-6,15
CASSIGRQILF,TRBV19,11
CASSYRGRDRGETQYF,TRBV5-1,16
CACSTGVNTEAFF,TRBV30,13
CASSHRLAPTGETQYF,TRBV5-1,16
CASSLTGWETQYF,TRBV11-2,13
CATEKYEQYF,TRBV2,10
CASSPLGLSSSYEQYF,TRBV4-2,16
CASSELGGSADTQYF,TRBV2,15
CASNSGGVGNEQFF,TRBV6-5,14
CASSPPSSYEQYF,TRBV13,13
CASSPILGDTEAFF,TRBV6-5,14
CASSFQPVISVSPYEQYF,TRBV27,18
CASRRRGAPTDTQYF,TRBV6-5,15
CASGGQYNQPQHF,TRBV2,13
CASSLKGGTEAFF,TRBV5-4,13
CASSPGQGWNTIYF,TRBV5-1,14
CASSSRLATDTQYF,TRBV28,14
CASTPSGGNQPQHF,TRBV28,14
CASSIFRGTQETQYF,TRBV19,15
CASSWEQRGGSVLYF,TRBV5-6,15
CASSSGEGNTIYF,TRBV7-7,13
CASSIGHSYEQYF,TRBV19,13
CASSLGGTNTGELFF,TRBV28,15
CASSLTDRGTEAFF,TRBV6-2/TRBV6-3,14
CASSLALRPGELFF,TRBV7-9,14
CASSEATSTYEQYF,TRBV6-1,14
CASSRGGTEAFF,TRBV5-4,12
CASSLSPQGTNYGYTF,TRBV5-6,16
CASSPRGLANTDTQYF,TRBV3-1/TRBV3-2,16
CASKAGSSYEQYF,TRBV5-1,13
CASSSLRVLYGYTF,TRBV28,14
CATSDLNPGTGGGRGSGELFF,TRBV24-1,21
CASSEALNTEAFF,TRBV6-1,13
CASSQQGMGNQPQHF,TRBV2,15
CASSVRPGLVSVTDTQYF,TRBV9,18
CASSAVPGQGPGTEAFF,TRBV25-1,17
CASSELAVVTDTQYF,TRBV2,15
CASSRGTGEPLHF,TRBV5-1,13
CASSGGGVEAFF,TRBV5-6,12
CASSFPLTGELFF,TRBV27,13
CASRPRGTEAFF,TRBV28,12
CASDRGGDEKLFF,TRBV28,13
CASKVAGVFYGNEQFF,TRBV2,16
CASSQDLGPRGNTIYF,TRBV3-1/TRBV3-2,16
CASSEDVPGGGGYGYTF,TRBV2,17
CASSPTGGGSTEAFF,TRBV18,15
CASNWQGAGGTEAFF,TRBV19,15
CASSGRGANTGELFF,TRBV9,15
CASTSPRVNYGYTF,TRBV6-5,14
CASTRTALNTEAFF,TRBV6-5,14
CASSLGGGVNTEAFF,TRBV6-5,15
CATGEAASEQYF,TRBV28,12